These 32 T cell receptor beta chains share one sample of origin, sequenced in a study of glioma-infiltrating T cells. The iRepertoire nested amplicon-rescue multiplex PCR amplified TCR alpha and beta CDR3s from RNA. TCRdb independently ran MiXCR on the multiplex PCR reads; one entry per CDR3 protein. The profile shows approximately 110,000 distinct CDR3 sequences, less than 30% of them singletons. The sequenced sample consisted of glioma tissue, nonneoplastic brain tissue, or PBMCs (not recorded which). The receptors were sampled from a human donor with low-grade glioma or glioblastoma, undergoing nonglioma brain surgery, or in good health (not recorded which).

As for this clonotype: Compared with germline, one end of the junction differs, possibly owing to a read error. The CDR3 coding sequence is TGTGCCAGCAGATTAGCTTTGTCACTACCGGGCTACACCTTC. It codes for CASRLALSLPGYTF. The V call is TRBV7-9, the J call TRBJ1-2; the D is unclear. CDR1 and CDR2 (germline): SEHNR, FQNEAQ (reference sequence). The CDR3 totals 14 residues.

This clonotype came up many times. The rearrangement uses TRBV12-3 or TRBV12-4 and TRBJ2-1; tentatively, D is TRBD2 (5 bases). CDR3 size: 14 residues. V was pared by 6 bases and J by 5 bases, with 14 bases between. CDR3 in DNA: TGTGCCAGCAGCCCGCCGCCCGGGAACAATGAGCAGTTCTTC. It codes for CASSPPPGNNEQFF.

The J gene is TRBJ2-7, the V gene TRBV28; 7 bases match TRBD1. This CDR3 has 17 residues. Unmatched junction bases numbered 16, after V lost 6 bases and J lost 2 bases. Germline V gives CDR1 MDHEN, CDR2 SYDVKM. CDR3 region: CASRESGTDRPPYEQYF. CDR3 nucleotides: TGTGCCAGCAGGGAATCCGGGACAGATAGACCCCCCTACGAGCAGTACTTC.

This clonotype was seen at least ten times. The rearrangement uses TRBV7-2 and TRBJ2-5, with D hard to call. CDR1 and CDR2 from the germline V gene are SGHTA and FQGNSA. The V and J ends lost 5 bases and 5 bases respectively, with 9 bases between them. The CDR3 runs to 12 residues. CDR3 nucleotide sequence: TGTGCCAGCAGCCCAAATCGGGAGACCCAGTACTTC. Translated: CASSPNRETQYF.

This clonotype was recorded many times. The CDR3 protein is CASSYQGVSSYEQYF. The CDR3, as DNA: TGTGCCAGCAGTTACCAGGGGGTCAGCTCCTACGAGCAGTACTTC. V and J are TRBV6-6 and TRBJ2-7; TRBD1 aligns across 7 bases. The CDR3 covers 15 residues. After removal of 2 bases from V and 0 bases from J, the junction contained 4 bases not matched to a gene. Germline V gene sequence: CDR1 MNHNY, CDR2 SVGAGI (reference sequence).

As to this clonotype: A read error may explain this, as a much larger clone is one base away. The V and J genes are TRBV4-1 and TRBJ1-5; D is uncertain. The CDR3 extends over 13 amino acids. Per the germline V gene, CDR1 is MGHRA and CDR2 is YSYEKL. The CDR3 sequence is CARSQAGDQPQHF. As DNA, the CDR3 is TGCGCCAGAAGCCAAGCGGGAGATCAGCCCCAGCATTTT.

CDR3 in DNA: TGTGCCAGCAGTTCGACGCGGGAGGGGTACAATGAGCAGTTCTTC. Protein sequence: CASSSTREGYNEQFF. The chain has TRBV6-1 and TRBJ2-1; 9 nucleotides line up with TRBD2. The CDR3 runs to 15 residues. Germline CDR1 is MNHNS and CDR2 is SASEGT. The V and J ends lost 5 bases and 4 bases, in that order; junction bases with no gene match: 6.

With respect to this clonotype: It may be a read error: a sequence one base away is much more abundant. V usage is TRBV4-1 and J usage is TRBJ2-3, with D perhaps TRBD1 or TRBD2 (5 bases each). This CDR3 is built from 17 residues. Germline CDR1 MGHRA, CDR2 YSYEKL. The CDR3 DNA follows: TGCGCCAGCAGCCGAGGGACGGGGTTAAGGGACCCAGAGACGCAGTATTTT. Translating gives CASSRGTGLRDPETQYF.

This clonotype was picked up many times. The genes are TRBV20-1 and TRBJ1-1; 7 bases align to TRBD1. Germline lookup yields CDR1 DFQATT and CDR2 SNEGSKA (reference sequence). The CDR3 consists of 14 residues. V lost 5 bases to trimming and J lost 0 bases; unmatched junction nucleotides: 6. The CDR3 bases are TGCAGTGCTCGTGACAGGGACATGAACACTGAAGCTTTCTTT. Translated, it gives CSARDRDMNTEAFF.

This clonotype was detected ten times or more. CDR3 residues: CASSAQRNTEAFF. CDR3 bases: TGTGCCAGCAGTGCACAGAGGAACACTGAAGCTTTCTTT. The rearrangement uses TRBV12-3 or TRBV12-4 and TRBJ1-1; D call uncertain. The V end was cut by 5 bases, the J end by 1 base, with 8 bases between. This CDR3 region has 13 residues.

Notes on this clonotype: This sequence may be a read error, since a much larger clone differs from it by one base. The rearrangement links TRBV6-1 to TRBJ2-1; D gene ambiguous. CDR3 length: 10 residues. From germline, CDR1 is MNHNS and CDR2 SASEGT. The CDR3: CASQANEQSF. The CDR3 coding sequence is TGTGCCAGCCAAGCGAATGAGCAGTCCTTC.

Comments on this clonotype: A much larger clone sits a single nucleotide away, making a read error possible. The V gene is TRBV7-9, the J gene TRBJ1-2; D perhaps matches TRBD1 (6 bases). Germline V gene data show CDR1 as SEHNR and CDR2 as FQNEAQ (reference sequence). Trimming pared 2 bases from V and 7 bases from J, leaving 17 bases between. The length of the CDR3 is 15 residues. The DNA for the CDR3 is TGTGCCAGCAGCTTAATACGGGGGGCCCATGGTGGCTACACCTTC. It codes for CASSLIRGAHGGYTF.

For this clonotype: Relative to the germline gene, one junction end is altered; a read error may explain this. This sequence joins TRBV5-1 and TRBJ2-3, with D perhaps TRBD1 (5 bases). The CDR3 length is 13 residues. Germline V CDR1 and CDR2: SGHRS, YFSETQ. CDR3: CASSLRGTYTQNF. In DNA form, the CDR3 reads TGCGCCAGCAGCTTGAGGGGCACATATACGCAGAATTTT.

The chain carries TRBV11-3 and TRBJ1-1; possible D gene TRBD1, 6 bases. Between the trimmed V and J ends, which lost 8 bases and 5 bases, there was a span of 12 bases. CDR1 and CDR2 from the germline V gene are SGHNT and YENEEA. CDR3 length: 12 residues. The CDR3 protein is CASGGLGTEAFF. The CDR3 DNA sequence: TGTGCCAGCGGGGGGCTGGGAACTGAAGCTTTCTTT.

This clonotype appeared many times. This chain connects TRBV6-1 to TRBJ2-7; 7 bases line up with TRBD2. From germline, CDR1 is MNHNS and CDR2 SASEGT. The CDR3 is 16 amino acids. The ends lost 5 bases at V and 0 bases at J; junction bases unmatched: 10. CDR3 loop: CASSTWVSGDSYEQYF. The DNA for the CDR3 is TGTGCCAGCAGTACCTGGGTGAGCGGGGACTCCTACGAGCAGTACTTC.

This clonotype came up many times. This sequence joins TRBV7-3 and TRBJ2-3, with D possibly matching TRBD2 (5 bases). Trimming took off 3 bases at V and 1 base at J, with 11 bases between the two ends. This CDR3 region has 15 residues. In germline, CDR1 is SGHTA, CDR2 FQGTGA. CDR3 region: CASSFSGDRTDTQYF. The CDR3 DNA reads TGTGCCAGCAGCTTCAGCGGAGACCGCACAGATACGCAGTATTTT.

In this sample, this clonotype turned up a few times. This may be a read error, as it is one base from a much larger clone. The chain couples TRBV15 to TRBJ2-1; D possibly uses TRBD1 or TRBD2 (5 bases each). CDR1 is LNHNV and CDR2 is YYDKDF in the germline V gene (reference sequence). V shed 5 bases and J shed 9 bases, with 17 bases lying between them. The CDR3 length is 14 residues. In DNA form, the CDR3 reads TGTGCCACCAGCCCGGGACCTAGCATCGGTGAGCAGTTCTTC. Translation gives CATSPGPSIGEQFF.

Note on this clonotype: A read error may produce the germline difference seen at one junction end. This sequence joins TRBV20-1 and TRBJ1-5; D is perhaps TRBD1 (6 bases). The CDR3 length is 13 residues. Germline CDR1 DFQATT, CDR2 SNEGSKA (reference sequence). CDR3 protein: CSASDSGNQHQHF. CDR3 nucleotide sequence: TGCAGTGCCTCGGACAGTGGCAATCAGCACCAGCATTTT.

Concerning this clonotype: This may come from a read error, since a much larger clone is one base off. The chain has TRBV20-1 and TRBJ2-4; D not certain. CDR1 DFQATT and CDR2 SNEGSKA come from the germline V gene (reference sequence). The CDR3 length is 14 residues. V shed 3 bases and J shed 5 bases, with 14 bases lying between them. The CDR3 spells CSARPEDSENIQYF. The CDR3 region has the DNA TGCAGTGCTAGGCCAGAGGATTCCGAAAACATTCAGTACTTC.

There are many counts of this clonotype. The chain recombines TRBV5-4 with TRBJ1-2; D might be TRBD1 (6 bases). Germline V gene lookup returns CDR1 SGHNT and CDR2 YYREEE (reference sequence). Trimming took 2 bases from V and 2 from J, leaving 7 bases between them. The CDR3 consists of 13 residues. In DNA, the CDR3 is TGTGCCAGCAGCTTTGACAGGAACTATGGCTACACCTTC. Amino acids: CASSFDRNYGYTF.

There are many counts of this clonotype. The chain combines TRBV7-6 with TRBJ2-2, with 12 bases fitting TRBD2. CDR1 is SGHVS, CDR2 FNYEAQ, per germline. V shed 5 bases, J shed 13 bases, and the junction held 2 bases outside the gene matches. The CDR3 contains 12 residues. The CDR3: CASSTSGGSLFF. The CDR3 DNA reads TGTGCCAGCAGCACTAGCGGGGGGTCGCTGTTTTTT.

The sample holds a few counts of this clonotype. The chain uses TRBV9 and TRBJ2-3; 11 bases are shared with TRBD2. The CDR3 consists of 16 residues. V lost 4 bases, J lost 3 bases, and 7 bases stayed unmatched. The germline V gene encodes CDR1 SGDLS and CDR2 YYNGEE. The CDR3: CASSLLAGAITDTQYF. In DNA, the CDR3 is TGTGCCAGCAGCTTACTAGCGGGAGCGATTACAGATACGCAGTATTTT.

This clonotype was observed at least ten times. The chain is built from TRBV7-2 and TRBJ1-2; 7 bases line up with TRBD1. Per the germline V gene, CDR1 is SGHTA and CDR2 is FQGNSA. V dropped 6 bases and J dropped 4; count of bases not matched to a gene: 8. CDR3 length: 14 amino acids. CDR3 nucleotides: TGTGCCAGCAGGTTCGACAGGGCGGTCTATGGCTACACCTTC. Translated, it gives CASRFDRAVYGYTF.

In this sample, this clonotype turned up many times. V gene TRBV27 combines with J gene TRBJ1-3, with D possibly TRBD1 on 5 matching bases. V lost 5 bases, J lost 4 bases, and 15 bases lay in between. Germline V gene data show CDR1 as MNHEY and CDR2 as SMNVEV (reference sequence). The CDR3 has 15 amino acids. The CDR3 DNA is TGTGCCAGCAGTGCCGCGACAGTCGCCGGAAACACCATATATTTT. Translation: CASSAATVAGNTIYF.

CDR3 nucleotides: TGCAGCGTTGAAGTCGGAGATACGCAGTATTTT. Amino acids: CSVEVGDTQYF. This chain joins TRBV29-1 and TRBJ2-3; no definite D call. This CDR3 is 11 amino acids long. The germline V gene has CDR1 SQVTM and CDR2 ANQGSEA. V was trimmed by 1 base and J by 5 bases, leaving 4 bases between them.

Notes on this clonotype: A much larger clone differs by one base, so this may be a read error. This sequence joins TRBV4-1 and TRBJ2-7; TRBD1 might be the D (6 bases). This CDR3 has 13 amino acids. V was shortened by 5 bases and J by 3 bases, with 11 bases between the two germline ends. The germline gives CDR1 MGHRA, CDR2 YSYEKL. The CDR3 region has the DNA TGCGCCAGCAGCGGGGACAACTACTACGAGCAGTACTTC. Its translation is CASSGDNYYEQYF.

Only a few counts were recorded for this clonotype. V usage is TRBV4-3 and J usage is TRBJ1-1; D ambiguous. V dropped 1 base and J dropped 2 bases, with 8 bases sitting between them. CDR1 and CDR2 (germline): LGHNA, YSLEER. This CDR3 is 14 amino acids long. The DNA for the CDR3 is TGCGCCAGCAGCCAAGGCGTGATAAACACTGAAGCTTTCTTT. Protein product: CASSQGVINTEAFF.

Points on this clonotype: A much larger clone lies one base from this, so it may be a read error. The chain is built from TRBV29-1 and TRBJ2-7; maybe TRBD1 (5 bases). The V gene's germline CDR1 is SQVTM and CDR2 ANQGSEA. The CDR3 consists of 13 residues. The CDR3 loop is CRVVNDRNYEQYF. The CDR3 region has the DNA TGCAGGGTTGTGAATGACAGAAATTACGAGCAGTACTTC.

This clonotype is labeled as medium-sized (0.01 to 0.1%). This sequence joins TRBV20-1 and TRBJ2-3; no clear D gene. Germline V gene sequence: CDR1 DFQATT, CDR2 SNEGSKA (reference sequence). The CDR3 runs 13 residues. V shed 2 bases and J shed 3 bases, with 9 bases lying between them. CDR3 DNA sequence: TGCAGTGCTAGACCAGTAGGGACAGATACGCAGTATTTT. Its translation is CSARPVGTDTQYF.

The sample holds many counts of this clonotype. J is TRBJ2-7 and V is TRBV6-1; 7 bases agree with TRBD2. CDR1 is MNHNS and CDR2 is SASEGT in the germline V gene. V lost 6 bases to trimming and J lost 2 bases; unmatched junction nucleotides: 13. The CDR3 is 16 residues long. The DNA of the CDR3 is TGTGCCAGCAGCCCCCTCCCCGGGGGAGGGCCCTACGAGCAGTACTTC. Translation: CASSPLPGGGPYEQYF.

This clonotype turned up a few times. The chain uses TRBV19 and TRBJ1-5, with TRBD1 matching 8 bases. Germline V gene data show CDR1 as LNHDA and CDR2 as SQIVND (reference sequence). V dropped 6 bases and J dropped 9; count of bases not matched to a gene: 13. The length of the CDR3 is 15 residues. CDR3 sequence: CASSKDMGQVRPQHF. The DNA for the CDR3 is TGTGCCAGTAGCAAAGACATGGGACAGGTACGGCCCCAGCATTTT.

Note on this clonotype: A much larger clone differs by one base, so this may be a read error. The V call is TRBV11-2, the J call TRBJ2-7; 8 nucleotides agree with TRBD2. The CDR3 sequence is 15 residues long. The germline V gene has CDR1 SGHAT and CDR2 FQNNGV. CDR3 DNA: TGTGCCAGCAGATCTCCGGGACTAGGAGCCTACGAGCAGCACTTC. It is translated as CASRSPGLGAYEQHF. Based on the CDR3 plus reference TRBV11-2 and TRBJ2-7, the full variable domain is EAGVAQSPRYKIIEKRQSVAFWCNPISGHATLYWYQQILGQGPKLLIQFQNNGVVDDSQLPKDRFSAERLKGVDSTLKIQPAKLEDSAVYLCASRSPGLGAYEQHFGPGTRLTVT.